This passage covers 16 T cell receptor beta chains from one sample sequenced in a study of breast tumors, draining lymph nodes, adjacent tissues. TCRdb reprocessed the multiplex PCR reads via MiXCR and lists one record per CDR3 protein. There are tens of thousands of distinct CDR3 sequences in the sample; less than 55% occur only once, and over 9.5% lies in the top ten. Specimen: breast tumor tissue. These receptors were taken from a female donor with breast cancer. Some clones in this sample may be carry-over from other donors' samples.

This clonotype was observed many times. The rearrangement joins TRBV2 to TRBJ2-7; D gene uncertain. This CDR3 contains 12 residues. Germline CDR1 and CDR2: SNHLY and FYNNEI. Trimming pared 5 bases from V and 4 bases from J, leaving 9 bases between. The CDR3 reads CASSRQIYEQYF. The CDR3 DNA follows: TGTGCCAGCAGTCGTCAGATATACGAGCAGTACTTC. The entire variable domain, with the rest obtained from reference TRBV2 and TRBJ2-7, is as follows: EPEVTQTPSHQVTQMGQEVILRCVPISNHLYFYWYRQILGQKVEFLVSFYNNEISEKSEIFDDQFSVERPDGSNFTLKIRSTKLEDSAMYFCASSRQIYEQYFGPGTRLTVT.

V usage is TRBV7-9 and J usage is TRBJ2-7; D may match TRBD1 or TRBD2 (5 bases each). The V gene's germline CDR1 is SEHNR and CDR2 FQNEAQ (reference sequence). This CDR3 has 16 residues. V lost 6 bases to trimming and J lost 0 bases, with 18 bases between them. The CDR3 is CASSARGVSSSYEQYF. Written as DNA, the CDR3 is TGTGCCAGCAGTGCTAGAGGGGTTTCTAGCTCCTACGAGCAGTACTTC.

CDR3 nucleotides: TGTGCCAGCAGCGTAGGGGCGGGAGGGCCCTACGAGCAGTACTTC. Protein product: CASSVGAGGPYEQYF. This sequence joins TRBV9 and TRBJ2-7, with TRBD2 matching over 9 bases. This CDR3 contains 15 residues. From germline, CDR1 is SGDLS and CDR2 YYNGEE. The junction had 3 bases not matched to a gene; V was cut back by 0 bases and J by 2 bases.

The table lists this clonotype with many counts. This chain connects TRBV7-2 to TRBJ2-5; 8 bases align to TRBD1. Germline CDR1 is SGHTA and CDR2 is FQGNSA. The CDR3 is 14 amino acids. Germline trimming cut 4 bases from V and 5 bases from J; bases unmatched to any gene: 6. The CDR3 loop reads CASSSGQGWETQYF. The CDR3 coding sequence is TGTGCCAGCAGCTCCGGACAGGGATGGGAGACCCAGTACTTC.

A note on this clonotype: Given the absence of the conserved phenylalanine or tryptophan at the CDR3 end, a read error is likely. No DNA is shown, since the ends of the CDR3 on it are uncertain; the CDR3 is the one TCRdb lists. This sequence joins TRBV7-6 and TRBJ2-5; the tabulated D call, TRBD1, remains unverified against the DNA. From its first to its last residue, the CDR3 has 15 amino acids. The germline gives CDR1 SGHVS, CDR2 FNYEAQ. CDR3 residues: CASTFARGGGETQHL.

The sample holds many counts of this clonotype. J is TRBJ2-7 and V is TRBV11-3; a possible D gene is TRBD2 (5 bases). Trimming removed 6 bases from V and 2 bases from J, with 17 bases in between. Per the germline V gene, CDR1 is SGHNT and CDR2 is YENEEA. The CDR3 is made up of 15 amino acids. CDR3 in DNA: TGTGCCAGCAGTAGCAGTCCCCTAGCCGCCTACGAGCAGTACTTC. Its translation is CASSSSPLAAYEQYF. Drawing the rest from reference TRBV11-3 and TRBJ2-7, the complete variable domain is EAGVVQSPRYKIIEKKQPVAFWCNPISGHNTLYWYLQNLGQGPELLIRYENEEAVDDSQLPKDRFSAERLKGVDSTLKIQPAELGDSAVYLCASSSSPLAAYEQYFGPGTRLTVT.

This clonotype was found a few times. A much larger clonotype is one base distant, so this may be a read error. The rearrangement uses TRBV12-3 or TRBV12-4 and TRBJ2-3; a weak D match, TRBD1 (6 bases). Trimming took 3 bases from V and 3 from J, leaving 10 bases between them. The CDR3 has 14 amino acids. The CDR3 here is CASSFSDRTDTQYF. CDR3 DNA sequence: TGTGCCAGCAGTTTCTCAGACAGGACAGATACGCAGTATTTT.

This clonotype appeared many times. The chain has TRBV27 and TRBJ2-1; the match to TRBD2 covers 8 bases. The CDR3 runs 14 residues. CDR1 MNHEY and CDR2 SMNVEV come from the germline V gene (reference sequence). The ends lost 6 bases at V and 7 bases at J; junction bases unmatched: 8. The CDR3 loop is CASRGLARSNEQFF. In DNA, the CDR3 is TGTGCCAGCAGAGGACTAGCCCGAAGTAATGAGCAGTTCTTC.

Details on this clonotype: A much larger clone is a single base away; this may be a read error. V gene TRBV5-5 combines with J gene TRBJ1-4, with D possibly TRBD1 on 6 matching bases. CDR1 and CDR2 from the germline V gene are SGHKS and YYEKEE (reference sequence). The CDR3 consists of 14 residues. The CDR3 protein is CASSLTGPYEELFF. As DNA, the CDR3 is TGTGCCAGCAGCTTGACAGGGCCCTATGAAGAACTGTTTTTT.

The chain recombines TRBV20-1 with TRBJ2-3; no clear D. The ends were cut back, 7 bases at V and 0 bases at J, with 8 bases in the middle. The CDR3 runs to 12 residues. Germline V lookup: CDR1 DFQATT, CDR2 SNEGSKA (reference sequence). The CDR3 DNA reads TGCAGTGGGGTCAGAAGCACAGATACGCAGTATTTT. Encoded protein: CSGVRSTDTQYF.

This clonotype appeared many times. CDR3 in DNA: TGTGCCAGTACCACCTCGACAGGTTATAATTCACCCCTCCACTTT. It specifies CASTTSTGYNSPLHF. The V call is TRBV19, the J call TRBJ1-6; D might be TRBD1 (6 bases). The germline V and J ends were trimmed by 7 bases and 4 bases, with 14 bases remaining between them. Germline CDR1 reads LNHDA; CDR2 reads SQIVND (reference sequence). The CDR3 contains 15 residues.

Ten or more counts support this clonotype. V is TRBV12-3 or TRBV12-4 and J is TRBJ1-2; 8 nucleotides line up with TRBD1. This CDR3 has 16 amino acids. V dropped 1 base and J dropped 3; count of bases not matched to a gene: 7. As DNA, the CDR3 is TGTGCCAGCAGTTTAGAAAGGACAGGGATGTACTATGGCTACACCTTC. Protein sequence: CASSLERTGMYYGYTF.

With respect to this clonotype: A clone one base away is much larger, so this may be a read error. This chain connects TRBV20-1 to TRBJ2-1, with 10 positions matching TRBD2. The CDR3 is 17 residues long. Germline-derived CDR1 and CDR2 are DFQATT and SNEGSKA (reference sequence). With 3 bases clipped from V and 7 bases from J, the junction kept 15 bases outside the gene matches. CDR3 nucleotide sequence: TGCAGTGCTAGGGAGGACGGACTAGCGGCAGTCGGAAATGAGCAGTTCTTC. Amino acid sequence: CSAREDGLAAVGNEQFF.

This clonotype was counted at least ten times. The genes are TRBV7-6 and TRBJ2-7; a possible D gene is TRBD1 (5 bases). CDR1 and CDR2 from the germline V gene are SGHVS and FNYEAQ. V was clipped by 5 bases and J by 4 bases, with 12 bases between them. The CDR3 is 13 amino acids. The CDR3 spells CASSPETDYEQYF. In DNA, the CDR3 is TGTGCCAGCAGCCCCGAGACAGATTACGAGCAGTACTTC.

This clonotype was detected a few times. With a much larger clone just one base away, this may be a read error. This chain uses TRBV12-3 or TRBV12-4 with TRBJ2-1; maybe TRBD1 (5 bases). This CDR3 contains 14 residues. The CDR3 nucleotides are TGTGCCAGCAGCGAAGACAGAGCAAGTTTTGGGCAGTCCTTC. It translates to CASSEDRASFGQSF.

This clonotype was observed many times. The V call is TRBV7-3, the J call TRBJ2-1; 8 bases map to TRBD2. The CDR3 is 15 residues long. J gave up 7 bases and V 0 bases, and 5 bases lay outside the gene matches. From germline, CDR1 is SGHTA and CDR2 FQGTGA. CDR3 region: CASSLTLAGVNEQFF. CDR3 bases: TGTGCCAGCAGCTTAACGCTAGCGGGCGTGAATGAGCAGTTCTTC. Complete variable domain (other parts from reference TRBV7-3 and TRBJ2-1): GAGVSQTPSNKVTEKGKYVELRCDPISGHTALYWYRQSLGQGPEFLIYFQGTGAADDSGLPNDRFFAVRPEGSVSTLKIQRTERGDSAVYLCASSLTLAGVNEQFFGPGTRLTVL.